What follows are 15 T cell receptor delta chains derived from one specimen sequenced in a study of γδ T cells in repeated Plasmodium falciparum infection. TCRdb re-called the multiplex PCR reads via CATT. Of over 45,000 delta-chain clones listed, less than 2% were seen once; the top ten hold about 8.6%. Bulk repertoires came from Vgamma9/Vdelta2+ or Vdelta2-negative gammadelta T cells flow-sorted from PBMC. Source material: gamma-delta T cells from blood. These receptors were collected from a pool of human donors (malaria-infected and uninfected, not separated).

CDR3 sequence: CALGDADLPTRDYWGINGGLTAQLFF. The DNA of the CDR3 is TGTGCTCTTGGGGATGCGGACCTTCCTACGAGGGATTACTGGGGGATAAACGGAGGATTGACAGCACAACTCTTCTTT. The V gene is TRDV1, the J gene TRDJ2; 11 positions match TRDD3. TCRdb does not report a J gene; here it was assigned by matching the DNA to germline references. Per the germline V gene, CDR1 is TSWWSYY and CDR2 is QGS. This CDR3 spans 26 amino acids. V shed 3 bases and J 2 bases; nucleotides not matched to a gene: 32.

Notes on this clone: TCRdb assigns this DNA the protein of a much larger clone, which departs from its translation at residue 18; this likely reflects a read error, and the protein shown comes from translating the DNA. CDR3 region: CALGDALPSYQVLGDFGHTDKLIF. The CDR3, as DNA: TGTGCTCTTGGGGATGCGCTTCCTTCCTACCAGGTACTGGGGGACTTCGGGCACACCGATAAACTCATCTTT. The chain carries TRDV1 and TRDJ1; either TRDD2 or TRDD3 may supply D (9 bases each). The J gene was not available in TCRdb and was assigned here by matching the DNA to germline segments. V was shortened by 3 bases and J by 0 bases, with 38 bases between the two germline ends. This CDR3 is 24 amino acids long. The V gene's germline CDR1 is TSWWSYY and CDR2 QGS.

This clone showed up just a few times. The protein TCRdb lists belongs to a much larger clone and differs from this DNA's translation at residue 18, which points to a read error; the protein shown is made from the DNA. This chain joins TRDV1 and TRDJ1, with 13 bases lining up with TRDD3. TCRdb is silent on the J gene; assignment here came from matching the DNA to germline. Germline CDR1 reads TSWWSYY; CDR2 reads QGS. This CDR3 contains 23 residues. Trimming removed 2 bases from V and 3 bases from J; junction bases left unmatched: 24. CDR3 protein: CALGENPSHVLGDTPVYADKLIF. CDR3 bases: TGTGCTCTTGGGGAAAACCCCTCCCACGTACTGGGGGATACGCCAGTGTACGCCGATAAACTCATCTTT.

This clone was found many times. One end of the junction does not line up with germline, which may come from a read error. The chain has TRDV1 and TRDJ1, with a weak D call TRDD3 (5 bases). Here the J gene was assigned by germline matching of the DNA, as TCRdb has none. The CDR3 length is 13 residues. Looked up from germline, CDR1 is TSWWSYY and CDR2 is QGS. CDR3 amino acids: CSGPLGRTDKLIF. The CDR3 DNA reads TGCTCTGGTCCCTTGGGGAGGACCGATAAACTCATCTTT.

At least ten counts were recorded for this clone. This likely stems from a read error, as it lies one base from a far larger clone. Other DNA sequences in the sample encode the same CDR3. As DNA, the CDR3 is TGTGCCTGTGACACCTTTTCCTACGGGGGATACGGGTACACCGACAAACTCATCTTT. Translation: CACDTFSYGGYGYTDKLIF. The genes are TRDV2 and TRDJ1; 10 bases are a match to TRDD3. In the absence of a J gene in TCRdb, the DNA was matched to germline to assign it here. This CDR3 region has 19 residues. Germline V gene data show CDR1 as GEAIGNYY and CDR2 as EKD.

On this clone: Since a far larger clone is one base different, this is likely a read error. This sample includes further DNA sequences coding for the same CDR3. This chain joins TRDV1 and TRDJ1, with TRDD3 matching over 10 bases. TCRdb lists no J gene, so it was determined here by aligning the DNA to germline. This CDR3 has 21 residues. The trim removed 0 bases at V and 8 bases at J, leaving 24 bases unmatched. Germline values: CDR1 TSWWSYY, CDR2 QGS. CDR3 coding DNA: TGTGCTCTTGGGGAACTCGGTCCTACAGAGCTACTGGGGGATTGGTGCGACAAACTCATCTTT. Protein: CALGELGPTELLGDWCDKLIF.

This clone was counted only a few times. This sequence is one base from a far larger clone and is likely a read error. The sample has other DNA sequences that encode this CDR3 too. The V gene is TRDV1; the J gene was not called; TRDD3 reflects the table's D call only, with no check against the DNA. CDR3 length: 21 residues. Germline CDR1 reads TSWWSYY; CDR2 reads QGS. The CDR3 sequence: CALGGLPTRNSGRRYTDKLIF. CDR3 nucleotide sequence: TGTGCTCTTGGGGGGCTTCCTACGAGAAACTCCGGGCGTCGTTACACCGATAAGCTCATCTTT.

Concerning this clone: The protein recorded in TCRdb matches a much larger clone and deviates from this DNA's translation at residue 8, suggesting a read error; the protein here is obtained by translating the DNA. The rearrangement uses TRDV1 and TRDJ1, with 11 bases fitting TRDD3. Matching the DNA to germline supplied the J gene, which TCRdb does not give. V dropped 1 base and J dropped 0; count of bases not matched to a gene: 19. This CDR3 is 22 amino acids long. Per the germline V gene, CDR1 is TSWWSYY and CDR2 is QGS. Here the CDR3 DNA reads TGTGCTCTTGGGGAACCTTCCTGCGGTCTACTGGGGGATATTTGCTACACCGATAAACTCATCTTT. Residues: CALGEPSCGLLGDICYTDKLIF.

As concerns this clone: This likely traces to a read error, being one base from a far larger clone. The same CDR3 arises from other DNA sequences in this sample as well. The chain employs TRDV1 and TRDJ3; TRDD3 matches 7 bases. No J gene was available from TCRdb, and it was assigned here by a germline match of the DNA. This CDR3 spans 25 amino acids. Germline assignment: CDR1 TSWWSYY and CDR2 QGS. CDR3 sequence reads: CALGELPLGFTSTGASSWDTRQMFF. The CDR3 nucleotides read TGTGCCCTTGGGGAACTGCCCCTAGGGTTCACCTCTACTGGGGCAAGCTCCTGGGACACCCGACAGATGTTTTTC.

This clone occurred a few times. TCRdb lists the protein of a much larger clone for this DNA, which differs at residue 20, so this is likely a read error; the protein given here is translated from the DNA itself. The chain is built from TRDV1 and TRDJ1, with TRDD3 matching over 11 bases. CDR1 and CDR2 (germline): TSWWSYY, QGS. This CDR3 is built from 22 residues. CDR3 DNA sequence: TGTGCTCTTGGGGAACCTTCCTACGGTCTACTGGGGGATATTTGCTACACCGATAAACCCATCTTT. It yields the protein CALGEPSYGLLGDICYTDKPIF.

Concerning this clone: The TCRdb record carries a much larger clone's protein, which differs from this DNA's translation at residue 14; a read error is the likely cause, and the protein listed here is the DNA translation. The chain's CDR3 is CACDPASLGTDKLTF. The CDR3 DNA follows: TGTGCCTGTGATCCTGCGTCACTGGGTACCGATAAACTCACCTTT. The chain links TRDV2 to TRDJ1; D might be TRDD3 (6 bases). The CDR3 sequence is 15 residues long. Looked up from germline, CDR1 is GEAIGNYY and CDR2 is EKD.

Concerning this clone itself: This sequence is one base from a far larger clone and is likely a read error. Additional DNA sequences in this sample encode the identical CDR3. The chain is built from TRDV1 and TRDJ1, with 8 bases that match TRDD3. With V trimmed by 2 bases and J by 2 bases, 22 bases remained unmatched. Germline lookup yields CDR1 TSWWSYY and CDR2 QGS. CDR3 length: 21 residues. CDR3: CALGEKQGWGTSPYSTDKLIF. The CDR3 DNA is TGTGCTCTTGGGGAAAAACAGGGCTGGGGGACCTCCCCGTATTCGACCGATAAACTCATCTTT.

This clone was seen only a few times. A read error likely explains why the TCRdb protein, taken from a much larger clone, differs from this DNA's translation at residue 6; the protein shown is translated from the DNA. The chain has TRDV1 and TRDJ2; possible D gene TRDD2, 5 bases. TCRdb leaves out the J gene; it was filled in here by matching the DNA to germline. The ends were cut back, 3 bases at V and 5 bases at J, with 16 bases in the middle. The length of the CDR3 is 16 residues. Germline V gene lookup returns CDR1 TSWWSYY and CDR2 QGS. The DNA of the CDR3 is TGTGCTCTTGGGGACACCCTACACGCAGGCACAGCACAACTCTTCTTT. Its translation: CALGDTLHAGTAQLFF.

Many counts were recorded for this clone. The rearrangement links TRDV2 to TRDJ1; 13 nucleotides agree with TRDD3. The CDR3 is 18 amino acids. Germline V gene lookup returns CDR1 GEAIGNYY and CDR2 EKD. J lost 5 bases, V lost 0 bases, and 11 bases had no gene match. CDR3 nucleotide sequence: TGTGCCTGTGACACCCTTCCTCGGCTACTGGGGGATACGGATAAACTCATCTTT. Translation: CACDTLPRLLGDTDKLIF.

This clone appeared a few times. TCRdb records a much larger clone's protein for this DNA, with a difference at residue 4 that likely arises from a read error; the protein given is the translation of the DNA. This chain joins TRDV1 and TRDJ2, with 8 positions matching TRDD3. The CDR3 has 17 amino acids. Germline V gene sequence: CDR1 TSWWSYY, CDR2 QGS. DNA for the CDR3: TGTGCTCTTGTGGAACTTCGTCGGGGGGGATATGGGCCACAACTCTTCTTT. Translation gives CALVELRRGGYGPQLFF.